This T cell receptor (beta chain) was identified during a study of CD8+ T cells in alopecia areata. Reverse transcribed after extraction, RNA yielded cDNA as the sequencing template. The assay was immunoSEQ multiplex PCR, and TCRdb's table has in-frame clones only and misses some. The sample comprises 150,000 to 200,000 clones, 60% of which are singletons, and just over 1% rests with the top ten. This clone occurred a few times. Indicated treatment: oral pan-JAK inhibitor, 5-10 mg twice daily. V lost 7 bases and J 3 bases, leaving 12 bases between the germline ends. The CDR3 spans 13 residues. Looked up from germline, CDR1 is LNHDA and CDR2 is SQIVND (reference sequence).

This clonotype originated in a human donor with alopecia areata. The rearrangement uses TRBV19 and TRBJ1-1; D may be TRBD1 (6 bases). The sample was CD4+ T cells sorted from blood, taken at week 24, from a patient treated with tofacitinib. DNA for the CDR3: TGTGCCAGTACGGACAGTTTGGACACTGAAGCTTTCTTT. This encodes CASTDSLDTEAFF.